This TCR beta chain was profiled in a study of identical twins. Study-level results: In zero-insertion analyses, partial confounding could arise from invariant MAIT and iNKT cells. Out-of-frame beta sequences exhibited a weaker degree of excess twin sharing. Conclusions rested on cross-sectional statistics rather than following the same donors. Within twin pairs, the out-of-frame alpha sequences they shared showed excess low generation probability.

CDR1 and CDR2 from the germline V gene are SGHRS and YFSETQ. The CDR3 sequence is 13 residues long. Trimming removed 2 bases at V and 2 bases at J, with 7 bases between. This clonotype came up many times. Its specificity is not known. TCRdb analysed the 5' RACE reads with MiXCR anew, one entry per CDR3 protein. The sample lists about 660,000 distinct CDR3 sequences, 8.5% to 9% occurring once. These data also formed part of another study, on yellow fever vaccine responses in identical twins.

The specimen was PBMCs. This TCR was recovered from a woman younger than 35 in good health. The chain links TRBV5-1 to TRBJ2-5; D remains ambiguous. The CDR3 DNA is TGCGCCAGCAGCTTTCTTCTACAAGAGACCCAGTACTTC. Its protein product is CASSFLLQETQYF.